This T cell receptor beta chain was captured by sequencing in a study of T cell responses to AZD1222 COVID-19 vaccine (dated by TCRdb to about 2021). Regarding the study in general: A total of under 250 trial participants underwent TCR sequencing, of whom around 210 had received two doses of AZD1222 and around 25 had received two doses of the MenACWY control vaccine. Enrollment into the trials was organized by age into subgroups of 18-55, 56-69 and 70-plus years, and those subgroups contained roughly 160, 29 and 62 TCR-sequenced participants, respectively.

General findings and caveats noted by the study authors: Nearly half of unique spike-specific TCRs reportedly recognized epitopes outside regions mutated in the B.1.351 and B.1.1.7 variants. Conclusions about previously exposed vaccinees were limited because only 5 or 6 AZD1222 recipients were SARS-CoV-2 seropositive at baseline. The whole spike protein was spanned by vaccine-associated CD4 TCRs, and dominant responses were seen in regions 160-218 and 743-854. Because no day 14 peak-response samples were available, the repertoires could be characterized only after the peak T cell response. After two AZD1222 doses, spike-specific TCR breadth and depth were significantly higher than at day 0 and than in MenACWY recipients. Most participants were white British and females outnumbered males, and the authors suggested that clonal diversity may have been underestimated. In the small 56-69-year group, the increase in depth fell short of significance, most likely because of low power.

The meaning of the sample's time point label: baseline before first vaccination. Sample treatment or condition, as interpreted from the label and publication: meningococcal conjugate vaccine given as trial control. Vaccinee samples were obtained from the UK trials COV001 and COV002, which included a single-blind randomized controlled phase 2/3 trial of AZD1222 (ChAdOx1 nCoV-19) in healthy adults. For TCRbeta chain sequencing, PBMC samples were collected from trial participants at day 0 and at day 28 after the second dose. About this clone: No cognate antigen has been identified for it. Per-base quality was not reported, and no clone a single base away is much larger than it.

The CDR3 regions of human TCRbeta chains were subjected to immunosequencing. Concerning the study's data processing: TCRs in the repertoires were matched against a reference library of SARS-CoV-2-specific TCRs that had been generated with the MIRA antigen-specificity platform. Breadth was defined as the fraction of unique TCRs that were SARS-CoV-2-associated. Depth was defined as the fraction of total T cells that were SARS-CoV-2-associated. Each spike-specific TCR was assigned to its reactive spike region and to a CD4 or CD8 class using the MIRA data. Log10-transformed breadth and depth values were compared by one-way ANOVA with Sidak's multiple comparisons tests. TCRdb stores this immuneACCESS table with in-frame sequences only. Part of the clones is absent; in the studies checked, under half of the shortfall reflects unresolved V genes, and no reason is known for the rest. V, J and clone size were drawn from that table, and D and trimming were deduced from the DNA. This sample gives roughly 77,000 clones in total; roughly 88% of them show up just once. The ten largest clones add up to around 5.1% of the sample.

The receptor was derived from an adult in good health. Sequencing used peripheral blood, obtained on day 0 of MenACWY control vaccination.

The CDR3 reads CAWKDRGWTEAFF. The nucleotides read TGTGCCTGGAAGGACAGGGGGTGGACTGAAGCTTTCTTT. This chain joins TRBV30 to TRBJ1-1, with 10 middle bases fitting TRBD1. CDR3 length: 13 amino acids, cysteine to phenylalanine. Just CDR3 DNA is preserved here, 39 bases in frame from base 1. CDR1 is given as GTSNPN and CDR2 as SVGIG, both from the germline V gene (reference sequence). The germline V and J ends show losses of 4 bases and 5 bases respectively, and no gene match explains 4 bases of the junction.